The 30 T cell receptor beta chains below come from one sample, sequenced in a study of control samples from healthy donors and cancer patients. Measured with immunoSEQ multiplex PCR; TCRdb has only the in-frame clones, and not every one. This table has 70,000 to 100,000 clones, around 90% appearing once. Sequenced: PBMCs. The receptor source for this set is a woman aged 60-75 years with head and neck cancer.

The chain recombines TRBV4-1 with TRBJ1-2, with D perhaps matching TRBD1 (5 bases). The germline V and J ends were trimmed by 0 bases and 6 bases, with 17 bases remaining between them. This CDR3 is built from 16 residues. Germline assignment: CDR1 MGHRA and CDR2 YSYEKL. The CDR3 DNA reads TGCGCCAGCAGCCAAGATTCCGGAGGGGAAGGGGATGGCTACACCTTC. Protein product: CASSQDSGGEGDGYTF.

The table lists this clone with a count of one. CDR3 loop: CASSISVAGEQFF. CDR3 DNA sequence: TGTGCCAGTAGTATATCGGTGGCGGGGGAGCAGTTCTTC. The chain is built from TRBV19 and TRBJ2-1, with D perhaps matching TRBD2 (6 bases). Germline lookup yields CDR1 LNHDA and CDR2 SQIVND (reference sequence). The CDR3 runs to 13 residues. V dropped 2 bases and J dropped 10 bases, with 12 bases sitting between them.

V usage is TRBV28 and J usage is TRBJ2-7, with 10 bases lining up with TRBD2. The CDR3 sequence is 16 residues long. Losses at the gene ends were 7 bases for V and 4 bases for J; bases not matched to a gene: 13. Germline V gives CDR1 MDHEN, CDR2 SYDVKM. CDR3 in DNA: TGTGCCAGCACCCCGTTGCGAGCGGGAGGGTCTTACGAGCAGTACTTC. The encoded protein is CASTPLRAGGSYEQYF.

This chain uses TRBV19 with TRBJ2-3; D is uncertain. The CDR3 consists of 15 residues. V was shortened by 3 bases and J by 4 bases, with 14 bases between the two germline ends. The germline CDR1 and CDR2 sequences are LNHDA and SQIVND (reference sequence). The CDR3 is CASSILLGAPDTQYF. The CDR3, as DNA: TGTGCCAGTAGTATCCTACTTGGAGCGCCAGATACGCAGTATTTT. The entire variable domain, with the rest obtained from reference TRBV19 and TRBJ2-3, is as follows: DGGITQSPKYLFRKEGQNVTLSCEQNLNHDAMYWYRQDPGQGLRLIYYSQIVNDFQKGDIAEGYSVSREKKESFPLTVTSAQKNPTAFYLCASSILLGAPDTQYFGPGTRLTVL.

The chain employs TRBV7-3 and TRBJ2-1; D might be TRBD1 (6 bases). The CDR3 runs 12 residues. Per germline, CDR1 SGHTA and CDR2 FQGTGA. Trimming shortened V by 5 bases and J by 13 bases, and 15 bases separated the two germline ends. CDR3 nucleotide sequence: TGTGCCAGCAGCGAAACAGGGTATCTTCAGTTCTTC. As protein: CASSETGYLQFF.

CDR3 in DNA: TGTGCCATCAGTCTAGCGGGAGGAGTCAATGAGCAGTTCTTC. Amino acids: CAISLAGGVNEQFF. V is TRBV10-3 and J is TRBJ2-1; TRBD2 agrees at 11 bases. Trimming at V came to 5 bases and at J to 6 bases, leaving 3 bases not matched to a gene. The germline V gene has CDR1 ENHRY and CDR2 SYGVKD. The CDR3 contains 14 residues.

The chain joins TRBV7-2 to TRBJ2-1, with D perhaps matching TRBD2 (5 bases). This CDR3 has 16 residues. The V end lost 1 base, the J end lost 9 bases, and 19 bases lay between the germline ends. Germline CDR1 SGHTA, CDR2 FQGNSA. The CDR3 reads CASSLVLAGGPIEQFF. Here the CDR3 DNA reads TGTGCCAGCAGCTTAGTTCTTGCGGGTGGGCCTATTGAGCAGTTCTTC.

The J gene is TRBJ2-7, the V gene TRBV19; D gene ambiguous. Between the trimmed V and J ends, which lost 3 bases and 0 bases, there was a span of 6 bases. Germline CDR1 reads LNHDA; CDR2 reads SQIVND (reference sequence). This CDR3 comprises 13 residues. The CDR3 DNA reads TGTGCCAGTAGTATCACAGACTCCTACGAGCAGTACTTC. This encodes CASSITDSYEQYF.

V and J are TRBV20-1 and TRBJ2-7; 12 nucleotides match TRBD1. CDR1 DFQATT and CDR2 SNEGSKA come from the germline V gene (reference sequence). The CDR3 contains 16 residues. V shed 3 bases and J 1 base; nucleotides not matched to a gene: 7. The chain's CDR3 is CSASRAGQGASYEQYF. For the CDR3, the DNA is TGCAGTGCTAGTAGAGCGGGACAGGGGGCGTCCTACGAGCAGTACTTC.

This clone appeared once. This chain connects TRBV7-8 to TRBJ1-1; a possible D gene is TRBD1 (5 bases). The CDR3 contains 14 residues. Germline-derived CDR1 and CDR2 are SGHVS and FQNEAQ. V lost 5 bases and J lost 4, with 14 bases in between. The CDR3 DNA reads as TGTGCCAGCAGCACGCGACAGTCCAGCACTGAAGCTTTCTTT. It encodes CASSTRQSSTEAFF. The complete variable domain, with remaining parts taken from reference TRBV7-8 and TRBJ1-1, reads GAGVSQSPRYKVAKRGQDVALRCDPISGHVSLFWYQQALGQGPEFLTYFQNEAQLDKSGLPSDRFFAERPEGSVSTLKIQRTQQEDSAVYLCASSTRQSSTEAFFGQGTRLTVV.

This chain uses TRBV7-9 with TRBJ1-5; D perhaps matches TRBD1 (5 bases). Germline CDR1 SEHNR, CDR2 FQNEAQ (reference sequence). Trimming removed 1 base at V and 11 bases at J, with 12 bases between. The CDR3 is 13 amino acids. This chain's CDR3 is CASSLGQKKSQHF. For the CDR3, the DNA is TGTGCCAGCAGCTTAGGACAGAAGAAGTCCCAGCATTTT. Using reference TRBV7-9 and TRBJ1-5 for the parts outside the CDR3, the full variable domain is DTGVSQNPRHKITKRGQNVTFRCDPISEHNRLYWYRQTLGQGPEFLTYFQNEAQLEKSRLLSDRFSAERPKGSFSTLEIQRTEQGDSAMYLCASSLGQKKSQHFGDGTRLSIL.

This chain joins TRBV3-1 (or the pseudogene TRBV3-2) and TRBJ1-1, with 8 bases fitting TRBD1. V trimming: 1 base; J trimming: 8 bases; junction bases outside the gene matches: 3. From germline, CDR1 is LGHDT and CDR2 YNNKEL (reference sequence). This CDR3 is 13 amino acids long. CDR3 amino acids: CASSQAGTGEAFF. CDR3 DNA: TGTGCCAGCAGCCAAGCCGGGACAGGAGAAGCTTTCTTT.

The chain joins TRBV11-2 to TRBJ2-7; TRBD2 might be the D (5 bases). The CDR3 length is 14 residues. Germline CDR1 SGHAT, CDR2 FQNNGV. V lost 5 bases, J lost 1 base, and 12 bases lay in between. The CDR3 DNA sequence: TGTGCCAGCAGCATCCTCTGGGAGTCCTACGAGCAGTACTTC. This gives the protein CASSILWESYEQYF.

The rearrangement joins TRBV19 to TRBJ2-1, with D perhaps TRBD1 (5 bases). Germline V gives CDR1 LNHDA, CDR2 SQIVND (reference sequence). Trimming shortened V by 7 bases and J by 6 bases, and 25 bases separated the two germline ends. CDR3 length equals 17 residues. CDR3: CASTSRASQGGVNEQFF. In DNA form, the CDR3 reads TGTGCCAGTACCTCCCGGGCGTCCCAGGGTGGAGTCAATGAGCAGTTCTTC.

The chain has TRBV9 and TRBJ2-3; D remains unclear. Germline V gene lookup returns CDR1 SGDLS and CDR2 YYNGEE. Between the trimmed V and J ends, which lost 4 bases and 4 bases, there was a span of 16 bases. The CDR3 runs 15 residues. The CDR3 coding sequence is TGTGCCAGCAGCTCTCACCTAGATCGGGCAGATACGCAGTATTTT. Its protein product is CASSSHLDRADTQYF.

This chain links TRBV24-1 with TRBJ2-2; D is perhaps TRBD2 (6 bases). This CDR3 region has 15 residues. Germline V lookup: CDR1 KGHDR, CDR2 SFDVKD. The germline V and J ends were trimmed by 3 bases and 2 bases, with 9 bases remaining between them. Here the CDR3 reads CATSDPAGNTGELFF. The CDR3 DNA sequence: TGTGCCACCAGTGATCCAGCGGGTAACACCGGGGAGCTGTTTTTT.

The chain joins TRBV28 to TRBJ1-5; TRBD1 aligns across 7 bases. V dropped 7 bases and J dropped 6; count of bases not matched to a gene: 12. Germline-derived CDR1 and CDR2 are MDHEN and SYDVKM. CDR3 size: 15 residues. This CDR3 reads CASNFNRGLSQPQHF. The CDR3 DNA sequence: TGTGCCAGCAACTTCAACAGGGGTCTGAGTCAGCCCCAGCATTTT.

CDR3 coding DNA: TGTGCCAGCAGCGTTACGACAGGGGGTCTGTCAGATACGCAGTATTTT. It yields the protein CASSVTTGGLSDTQYF. J is TRBJ2-3 and V is TRBV9; the match to TRBD1 covers 9 bases. The CDR3 sequence is 16 residues long. J was trimmed by 4 bases and V by 2 bases; bases with no gene match: 8. Germline loops: CDR1 SGDLS, CDR2 YYNGEE.

The chain recombines TRBV30 with TRBJ2-4; D is unclear. Per the germline V gene, CDR1 is GTSNPN and CDR2 is SVGIG (reference sequence). This CDR3 spans 12 amino acids. The ends were cut back, 2 bases at V and 8 bases at J, with 10 bases in the middle. CDR3 nucleotides: TGTGCCTGGAGTTTGGGGTTGGACATTCAGTACTTC. Amino acid sequence: CAWSLGLDIQYF.

The chain links TRBV7-4 to TRBJ2-4, with 14 bases that match TRBD2. The length of the CDR3 is 20 residues. After removal of 0 bases from V and 3 bases from J, the junction contained 10 bases not matched to a gene. In germline, CDR1 is SGHVT, CDR2 SQSDAQ. The CDR3 spells CASSLAWGLAGEFGKNIQYF. The CDR3 region has the DNA TGTGCCAGCAGCTTAGCTTGGGGACTAGCGGGAGAATTCGGCAAAAACATTCAGTACTTC. Full variable domain (outside the CDR3, taken from reference TRBV7-4 and TRBJ2-4): GAGVSQSPRYKVAKRGRDVALRCDSISGHVTLYWYRQTLGQGSEVLTYSQSDAQRDKSGRPSGRFSAERPERSVSTLKIQRTEQGDSAVYLCASSLAWGLAGEFGKNIQYFGAGTRLSVL.

The chain recombines TRBV19 with TRBJ1-1; maybe TRBD1 (5 bases). Germline assignment: CDR1 LNHDA and CDR2 SQIVND (reference sequence). The CDR3 is 15 amino acids. The germline V and J ends were trimmed by 9 bases and 2 bases, with 19 bases remaining between them. The CDR3 here is CASHPRGTANTEAFF. DNA of the CDR3: TGTGCCAGCCACCCCCGGGGGACGGCTAACACTGAAGCTTTCTTT.

This clone has only a few counts. The chain carries TRBV6-5 and TRBJ1-2; 8 bases line up with TRBD1. CDR3 length: 13 residues. V lost 6 bases and J lost 8; bases outside the gene matches: 8. Germline V gene data show CDR1 as MNHEY and CDR2 as SVGAGI. The CDR3, as DNA: TGTGCCAGCAGCCGAGGACAGGGAAGAGGCTACACCTTC. It is translated as CASSRGQGRGYTF.

CDR3 in amino acids: CATSDPTGTGAYNEQFF. CDR3 in DNA: TGTGCCACCAGTGATCCAACCGGGACAGGAGCCTACAATGAGCAGTTCTTC. The rearrangement uses TRBV24-1 and TRBJ2-1; TRBD1 matches at 8 bases. V lost 3 bases to trimming and J lost 2 bases; unmatched junction nucleotides: 8. The CDR3 sequence is 17 residues long. CDR1 and CDR2 (germline): KGHDR, SFDVKD.

This clone was recorded only once. This chain links TRBV5-1 with TRBJ2-3; D may be TRBD1 (5 bases). V lost 0 bases, J lost 2 bases, and 13 bases lay in between. Germline V lookup: CDR1 SGHRS, CDR2 YFSETQ. The CDR3 spans 16 residues. The CDR3 coding sequence is TGCGCCAGCAGCTTGGGCCTGCGACAGAACACAGATACGCAGTATTTT. Amino acid sequence: CASSLGLRQNTDTQYF.

Only one count was recorded for this clone. The rearrangement links TRBV7-6 to TRBJ2-2; D perhaps matches TRBD1 (6 bases). V was trimmed by 5 bases and J by 7 bases, leaving 17 bases between them. CDR3 length: 15 residues. In germline, CDR1 is SGHVS, CDR2 FNYEAQ. The DNA for the CDR3 is TGTGCCAGCAGCATAGGACTGACAGGCATCGGGGAGCTGTTTTTT. As protein: CASSIGLTGIGELFF.

V and J are TRBV5-5 and TRBJ2-7; 8 bases are a match to TRBD2. Germline CDR1 reads SGHKS; CDR2 reads YYEKEE (reference sequence). This CDR3 has 16 amino acids. The J segment lost 2 bases and the V segment lost 0 bases, leaving 7 bases of the junction unmatched. In nucleotides, the CDR3 is TGTGCCAGCAGCTTGGTATCGGGAGGGCCCACCTACGAGCAGTACTTC. Its translation is CASSLVSGGPTYEQYF.

The V gene is TRBV30, the J gene TRBJ2-1, with TRBD2 matching 15 bases. Germline loops: CDR1 GTSNPN, CDR2 SVGIG (reference sequence). Unmatched junction bases numbered 3, after V lost 6 bases and J lost 9 bases. The CDR3 spans 13 residues. CDR3 DNA sequence: TGTGCCTGCGGACTAGCGGGAGGGTCTGAGCAGTTCTTC. Translated: CACGLAGGSEQFF.

V gene TRBV7-9 combines with J gene TRBJ1-6, with D possibly being TRBD1 (6 bases). The CDR3 length is 17 residues. Germline V gene sequence: CDR1 SEHNR, CDR2 FQNEAQ (reference sequence). The V end was cut by 7 bases, the J end by 10 bases, with 26 bases between. The CDR3 DNA is TGTGCCAGCACCGGAACAGGGAGGGGACGGGGAGTCTCACCCCTCCACTTT. Translated: CASTGTGRGRGVSPLHF.

This chain links TRBV4-3 with TRBJ1-3; tentative D call: TRBD1 (6 bases). Trimming pared 3 bases from V and 0 bases from J, leaving 9 bases between. The germline V gene encodes CDR1 LGHNA and CDR2 YSLEER. This CDR3 contains 15 residues. CDR3 coding DNA: TGCGCCAGCAGCCAGGAACAGGGCTCTGGAAACACCATATATTTT. It translates to CASSQEQGSGNTIYF.

This CDR3 is CASSAMESPNTGELFF. CDR3 sequence (DNA): TGTGCCAGCAGCGCAATGGAATCACCGAACACCGGGGAGCTGTTTTTT. The chain joins TRBV9 to TRBJ2-2; D gene unclear. V lost 3 bases and J lost 0, with 12 bases in between. Per the germline V gene, CDR1 is SGDLS and CDR2 is YYNGEE. The CDR3 sequence is 16 residues long.